This is a list of T cell receptor beta chains from one sample in a study of post-analysis software for immune sequencing data. MiXCR, run by TCRdb on the PCR reads, gives a single entry per CDR3 protein. The sample gives about 810,000 distinct CDR3 sequences, roughly 50% of which show up once; about 4.5% is in the top ten. The sequencing sample was made of blood. The receptors stem from a girl between 5 and 17 years old with multiple sclerosis. Each CDR3 is given with its conserved first and last residue. Fields, in order: J gene, V gene, clone size, D gene, CDR3 DNA, CDR3 protein. D genes are given only for firm matches. Clone size is not always given. Where it is, it says once, few, many or a class for expanded clones.

j_call: TRBJ2-3
v_call: TRBV7-2
clone_size: few
d_call: TRBD2
cdr3_nt: TGTGCCAGCAGCCCGTTAGCGGGGGCGGCCACAGATACGCAGTATTTT
cdr3_aa: CASSPLAGAATDTQYF

j_call: TRBJ2-1
v_call: TRBV27
clone_size: few
d_call: -
cdr3_nt: TGTGCCAGCAGCGGGGGGCGGCGGCGGTCAGACAATGAGCAGTTCTTC
cdr3_aa: CASSGGRRRSDNEQFF

j_call: TRBJ2-6
v_call: TRBV14
clone_size: once
d_call: -
cdr3_nt: TGTGCCAGCAGCCCCATAGACAGGCTTCTGTCTGGGGCCAACGTCCTGACTTTC
cdr3_aa: CASSPIDRLLSGANVLTF

j_call: TRBJ2-7
v_call: TRBV12-3/TRBV12-4
clone_size: few
d_call: -
cdr3_nt: TGTGCCAGCAGTCCCCGGAACCAAATTATCAGCTCCTACGAGCAGTACTTC
cdr3_aa: CASSPRNQIISSYEQYF

j_call: TRBJ2-1
v_call: TRBV5-1
clone_size: -
d_call: TRBD2
cdr3_nt: TGCGCCAGCAGCTTTTGGTCGCTTGGGAGGTCTAGCGGGAGCCTTTACAATGAGCAGTTCTTC
cdr3_aa: CASSFWSLGRSSGSLYNEQFF

j_call: TRBJ1-2
v_call: TRBV7-3
clone_size: few
d_call: -
cdr3_nt: TGTGCCAGCAGCTTGCCGTCCGGGGATGGCTACACCTTC
cdr3_aa: CASSLPSGDGYTF

j_call: TRBJ2-1
v_call: TRBV3-1
clone_size: few
d_call: -
cdr3_nt: TGTGCCAGCAGCCCCCTACGGGGGTCTAATAATGAGCAGTTCTTC
cdr3_aa: CASSPLRGSNNEQFF

j_call: TRBJ1-4
v_call: TRBV5-1
clone_size: few
d_call: -
cdr3_nt: TGCGCCAGCAGCTTGGAGCAGGGTTCACCTAATGAAAAACTGTTTTTT
cdr3_aa: CASSLEQGSPNEKLFF

j_call: TRBJ2-7
v_call: TRBV6-5
clone_size: -
d_call: -
cdr3_nt: TGTGCCAGCAGTTACCATGCGCAGGGATTGGGCTACGAGCAGTACTTC
cdr3_aa: CASSYHAQGLGYEQYF

j_call: TRBJ2-7
v_call: TRBV5-5
clone_size: -
d_call: TRBD1
cdr3_nt: TGTGCCAGCAGCCCGGGGACAGGATCCGAGCAGTACTTC
cdr3_aa: CASSPGTGSEQYF

j_call: TRBJ2-5
v_call: TRBV20-1
clone_size: -
d_call: -
cdr3_nt: TGCAGTGCTAGAGATCGCCGCCAGGCTGAAGAGACCCAGTACTTC
cdr3_aa: CSARDRRQAEETQYF

j_call: TRBJ2-7
v_call: TRBV29-1
clone_size: -
d_call: -
cdr3_nt: TGCAGCGTTGAAAAACAGGACAACTACGAGCAGTACTTC
cdr3_aa: CSVEKQDNYEQYF

j_call: TRBJ2-7
v_call: TRBV7-3
clone_size: -
d_call: -
cdr3_nt: TGTGCCAGCAGCCCAGGTATTCGGGACGAGCAGTACTTC
cdr3_aa: CASSPGIRDEQYF

j_call: TRBJ2-1
v_call: TRBV10-3
clone_size: -
d_call: -
cdr3_nt: TGTGCCATCAGTTTGGGGACGGACAATGAGCAGTTCTTC
cdr3_aa: CAISLGTDNEQFF

j_call: TRBJ2-2
v_call: TRBV27
clone_size: -
d_call: -
cdr3_nt: TGTGCCAGCAGTTTATTGGGGGCGAACACCGGGGAGCTGTTTTTT
cdr3_aa: CASSLLGANTGELFF

j_call: TRBJ2-5
v_call: TRBV20-1
clone_size: few
d_call: -
cdr3_nt: TGCAGTGCTAGAGCGAGGAGAGAGACCCAGTACTTC
cdr3_aa: CSARARRETQYF

j_call: TRBJ2-5
v_call: TRBV29-1
clone_size: -
d_call: -
cdr3_nt: TGCAGCGTCAGGTCAGGGTCGATTCCAATTGAGACCCAGTACTTC
cdr3_aa: CSVRSGSIPIETQYF

j_call: TRBJ2-6
v_call: TRBV12-3/TRBV12-4
clone_size: few
d_call: -
cdr3_nt: TGTGCCAGCAGTTTACGGGAGTCTGGGGCCAACGTCCTGACTTTC
cdr3_aa: CASSLRESGANVLTF

j_call: TRBJ2-3
v_call: TRBV20-1
clone_size: -
d_call: TRBD2
cdr3_nt: TGCAGTGCTACAAAAGGGACTAGCCAGGGAGATACGCAGTATTTT
cdr3_aa: CSATKGTSQGDTQYF

j_call: TRBJ1-4
v_call: TRBV6-5
clone_size: -
d_call: -
cdr3_nt: TGTGCCAGCAGCTCCAATGTGGCTCTTAATGAAAAACTGTTTTTT
cdr3_aa: CASSSNVALNEKLFF

j_call: TRBJ2-7
v_call: TRBV5-1
clone_size: -
d_call: TRBD2
cdr3_nt: TGCGCCAGCAGCTTGGGACTAGCGGGAGTTCTCAGCACCGAGCAGTACTTC
cdr3_aa: CASSLGLAGVLSTEQYF

j_call: TRBJ2-3
v_call: TRBV4-1
clone_size: -
d_call: -
cdr3_nt: TGCGCCAGCAGCCAAGATAGCCAGCTCCCAGATACGCAGTATTTT
cdr3_aa: CASSQDSQLPDTQYF

j_call: TRBJ2-7
v_call: TRBV6-1
clone_size: -
d_call: -
cdr3_nt: TGTGCCAGCAGTCCTTACGTAAACTGGGAGCAGTACTTC
cdr3_aa: CASSPYVNWEQYF

j_call: TRBJ1-1
v_call: TRBV20-1
clone_size: -
d_call: -
cdr3_nt: TGCAGTGCTAGAGATGTCAGACAGTCGAACACTGAAGCTTTCTTT
cdr3_aa: CSARDVRQSNTEAFF

j_call: TRBJ2-7
v_call: TRBV15
clone_size: -
d_call: -
cdr3_nt: TGTGCCACCAGCAATACGACAGAGAGAGCCTACGAGCAGTACTTC
cdr3_aa: CATSNTTERAYEQYF

j_call: TRBJ2-7
v_call: TRBV7-8
clone_size: few
d_call: -
cdr3_nt: TGTGCCAGCAGCCAGATAGGGACTCCCCACGAGCAGTACTTC
cdr3_aa: CASSQIGTPHEQYF

j_call: TRBJ1-5
v_call: TRBV10-3
clone_size: few
d_call: -
cdr3_nt: TGTGCCATCAGTGCGGGGCCAGCGAGCAATCAGCCCCAGCATTTT
cdr3_aa: CAISAGPASNQPQHF

j_call: TRBJ2-3
v_call: TRBV29-1
clone_size: few
d_call: TRBD2
cdr3_nt: TGCAGCGGGCTCGTAGGACTAGCTTTTGGTACGCAGTATTTT
cdr3_aa: CSGLVGLAFGTQYF

j_call: TRBJ2-7
v_call: TRBV7-8
clone_size: -
d_call: TRBD1
cdr3_nt: TGTGCCAGCAGCTCCGGGATCCAGACAGGGCTCTACGAGCAGTACTTC
cdr3_aa: CASSSGIQTGLYEQYF

j_call: TRBJ2-5
v_call: TRBV20-1
clone_size: -
d_call: -
cdr3_nt: TGCAGTGCTAGAGGTTTCGCACAAGAGACCCAGTACTTC
cdr3_aa: CSARGFAQETQYF

j_call: TRBJ2-7
v_call: TRBV10-3
clone_size: -
d_call: TRBD2
cdr3_nt: TGTGCCATCAGAGTCGCGCTAGCGGGAAACTACGAGCAGTACTTC
cdr3_aa: CAIRVALAGNYEQYF

j_call: TRBJ2-7
v_call: TRBV7-9
clone_size: -
d_call: TRBD2
cdr3_nt: TGTGCCAGCAGCCACTACCTAGCGGGAGAGGAGCAGTACTTC
cdr3_aa: CASSHYLAGEEQYF

j_call: TRBJ2-7
v_call: TRBV6-5
clone_size: -
d_call: -
cdr3_nt: TGTGCCAGCAGTGCCCTAGCGCCATCCCCCTACGGGCAGTACTTC
cdr3_aa: CASSALAPSPYGQYF

j_call: TRBJ2-1
v_call: TRBV11-2
clone_size: once
d_call: TRBD2
cdr3_nt: TGTGCCAGCAGCTTAATTAAGAGCGGGGCCCAGAATGAGCAGTTCTTC
cdr3_aa: CASSLIKSGAQNEQFF

j_call: TRBJ2-7
v_call: TRBV5-1
clone_size: few
d_call: TRBD1
cdr3_nt: TGCGCCAGCAGTTTCCAGACAGGGACCGACGAGCAGTACTTC
cdr3_aa: CASSFQTGTDEQYF

j_call: TRBJ2-1
v_call: TRBV20-1
clone_size: -
d_call: -
cdr3_nt: TGCAGTGCTAGTCGGGGCCCCGACTACAATGAGCAGTTCTTC
cdr3_aa: CSASRGPDYNEQFF

j_call: TRBJ2-3
v_call: TRBV5-1
clone_size: -
d_call: -
cdr3_nt: TGCGCCAGCAGCTCGACGTACAACACAGATGAGCAGTATTTT
cdr3_aa: CASSSTYNTDEQYF

j_call: TRBJ2-7
v_call: TRBV9
clone_size: -
d_call: -
cdr3_nt: TGTGCCAGCAGCGTACAGGGATTTGGAGAGACCCACTACTTC
cdr3_aa: CASSVQGFGETHYF

j_call: TRBJ1-2
v_call: TRBV2
clone_size: -
d_call: -
cdr3_nt: TGTGCCAGCAGTGAAGCTGACAGGAACTATGGCCACACCTTC
cdr3_aa: CASSEADRNYGHTF

j_call: TRBJ2-7
v_call: TRBV6-2/TRBV6-3
clone_size: -
d_call: -
cdr3_nt: TGTGCCAGCAGTTACTCTGGGGCAGGGAACCCCTACGAGCAGTACTTC
cdr3_aa: CASSYSGAGNPYEQYF

j_call: TRBJ2-5
v_call: TRBV20-1
clone_size: -
d_call: TRBD2
cdr3_nt: TGCAGTGCTAGAGGAGCGGGGGGGGGTAAAGAGACCCAGTACTTC
cdr3_aa: CSARGAGGGKETQYF

j_call: TRBJ2-5
v_call: TRBV7-6
clone_size: -
d_call: TRBD2
cdr3_nt: TGTGCCAGCAGCTTTGCGACTAGCGGGATGGAGACCCAGTACTTC
cdr3_aa: CASSFATSGMETQYF

j_call: TRBJ2-1
v_call: TRBV12-3/TRBV12-4
clone_size: -
d_call: TRBD2
cdr3_nt: TGTGCCAGCAGGGGGGGACTAGCGGTCAATGAGCAGTTCTTC
cdr3_aa: CASRGGLAVNEQFF

j_call: TRBJ2-7
v_call: TRBV29-1
clone_size: once
d_call: TRBD1
cdr3_nt: TGCAGCGGGGCCGGGACAGGAGGTGACTACGAGCAGTACTTC
cdr3_aa: CSGAGTGGDYEQYF

j_call: TRBJ2-3
v_call: TRBV5-1
clone_size: -
d_call: TRBD1
cdr3_nt: TGCGCCAGCAGCTTGGCGGGGACAGGGGCACACGCAGATACGCAGTATTTT
cdr3_aa: CASSLAGTGAHADTQYF

j_call: TRBJ2-3
v_call: TRBV29-1
clone_size: -
d_call: TRBD1
cdr3_nt: TGCAGCGTCAATTCACAGGGGGCGCGAGGAGATACGCAGTATTTT
cdr3_aa: CSVNSQGARGDTQYF

j_call: TRBJ2-6
v_call: TRBV29-1
clone_size: few
d_call: TRBD1
cdr3_nt: TGCAGCGTTGTACAGGGGGCGCCTGGGGCCAACGTCCTGACTTTC
cdr3_aa: CSVVQGAPGANVLTF